Shown below are 8 T cell receptor beta chains from a single sample sequenced in a study of blood T cell repertoires in COVID-19. The repertoire was sequenced with immunoSEQ multiplex PCR; TCRdb's copy has only in-frame clones and lacks some. The repertoire holds around 360,000 clones, approximately 89% seen once, with about 2.1% in the top ten. The sequenced material came from PBMCs or T cells enriched from blood (not recorded which). All receptors derive from a middle-aged man in a cohort exposed to, infected with or recovered from COVID-19 (not recorded which).

In the case of this clone: Other DNA sequences of this sample code for an identical CDR3. The genes are TRBV27 and TRBJ2-5; 8 bases line up with TRBD1. This CDR3 has 13 amino acids. V was pared by 6 bases and J by 4 bases, with 4 bases of the junction left unmatched. Germline CDR1 MNHEY, CDR2 SMNVEV (reference sequence). This CDR3 reads CASSLDRGETQYF. CDR3 sequence (DNA): TGTGCCAGCAGCCTAGACAGGGGAGAGACCCAGTACTTC.

The CDR3 loop reads CASSLVLGRAEKGSNQPQHF. CDR3 DNA sequence: TGTGCCAGCAGCTTAGTTCTCGGCAGGGCGGAGAAAGGGAGCAATCAGCCCCAGCATTTT. The chain joins TRBV11-3 to TRBJ1-5; a weak D match, TRBD1 (5 bases). The germline V gene encodes CDR1 SGHNT and CDR2 YENEEA. V shed 1 base and J shed 1 base, with 23 bases lying between them. The CDR3 runs to 20 residues.

The chain uses TRBV28 and TRBJ1-6; 7 positions agree with TRBD1. Per the germline V gene, CDR1 is MDHEN and CDR2 is SYDVKM. This CDR3 is built from 15 residues. After removal of 5 bases from V and 7 bases from J, the junction contained 8 bases not matched to a gene. For the CDR3, the DNA is TGTGCCAGCAGTGCACAACAGGGGAGGAATTCACCCCTCCACTTT. The encoded protein is CASSAQQGRNSPLHF.

The V gene is TRBV11-1, the J gene TRBJ2-6; D perhaps matches TRBD1 (6 bases). V was trimmed by 5 bases and J by 2 bases, leaving 10 bases between them. This CDR3 comprises 15 residues. Germline-derived CDR1 and CDR2 are SGHAT and FQDESV (reference sequence). As DNA, the CDR3 is TGTGCCAGCAGCCCGGACAGTCCTGGGGCCAACGTCCTGACTTTC. Its protein product is CASSPDSPGANVLTF.

The chain links TRBV3-1 (or the pseudogene TRBV3-2) to TRBJ2-7, with a weak D call TRBD1 (6 bases). This CDR3 comprises 12 residues. The germline gives CDR1 LGHDT, CDR2 YNNKEL (reference sequence). The V end was cut by 3 bases, the J end by 5 bases, with 8 bases between. The CDR3 DNA sequence: TGTGCCAGCAGCCACAGGGGCAACGAGCAGTACTTC. Residues: CASSHRGNEQYF.

The J gene is TRBJ1-4, the V gene TRBV2, with a tentative D call TRBD1 (5 bases). The germline CDR1 and CDR2 sequences are SNHLY and FYNNEI. The CDR3 contains 16 residues. V lost 5 bases, J lost 0 bases, and 13 bases lay in between. The CDR3, as DNA: TGTGCCAGCAGTTGGACACAACCGGCAACTAATGAAAAACTGTTTTTT. It specifies CASSWTQPATNEKLFF. Combining the CDR3 with reference TRBV2 and TRBJ1-4 gives the whole variable domain EPEVTQTPSHQVTQMGQEVILRCVPISNHLYFYWYRQILGQKVEFLVSFYNNEISEKSEIFDDQFSVERPDGSNFTLKIRSTKLEDSAMYFCASSWTQPATNEKLFFGSGTQLSVL.

As to this clone: The identical CDR3 is also encoded by other nucleotide sequences in the sample. The V call is TRBV7-2, the J call TRBJ2-1, with D unclear. CDR3 length: 15 amino acids. V gave up 3 bases and J gave up 0 bases, with 9 bases separating them. Germline-derived CDR1 and CDR2 are SGHTA and FQGNSA. The CDR3 protein is CASSFLADSYNEQFF. CDR3 DNA sequence: TGTGCCAGCAGCTTTCTGGCCGACTCCTACAATGAGCAGTTCTTC.

The rearrangement joins TRBV7-9 to TRBJ2-1; 8 nucleotides line up with TRBD2. Germline trimming cut 4 bases from V and 2 bases from J; bases unmatched to any gene: 7. The CDR3 consists of 16 residues. Germline V gene sequence: CDR1 SEHNR, CDR2 FQNEAQ (reference sequence). For the CDR3, the DNA is TGTGCCAGCAGCTACCGGGGGGGCCACACCTACAATGAGCAGTTCTTC. Encoded protein: CASSYRGGHTYNEQFF.